These T cell receptor beta chains were read from a single sample in a study of pediatric ulcerative colitis. This table comes from immunoSEQ multiplex PCR, and its TCRdb copy is limited to in-frame clones, with some not included. The table lists 64,000 or so clones, 77% of them singletons. What was sequenced was blood. These TCRs come from a boy younger than 18 with moderate ulcerative colitis. Both conserved end residues are part of each CDR3. D genes are given only for firm matches. Expanded clones get a size class; other rows say once, few or many, or leave the size out.

j_call,d_call,clone_size,v_call,cdr3_nt,cdr3_aa
TRBJ1-5,TRBD1,.,TRBV4-1,TGCGCCAGCAGCCCCGGGACAGGGGGCAGTCAGCCCCAGCATTTT,CASSPGTGGSQPQHF
TRBJ2-5,TRBD2,.,TRBV5-1,TGCGCCAGCAGCTTGGTTCTAGCGGGGGCTCAAGAGACCCAGTACTTC,CASSLVLAGAQETQYF
TRBJ1-1,TRBD1,.,TRBV5-1,TGCGCCAGCAGCCCGGGACAGTGGAACACTGAAGCTTTCTTT,CASSPGQWNTEAFF
TRBJ1-1,.,.,TRBV9,TGTGCCAGCAGCGCCCAACTGGGGGGACCGAACACTGAAGCTTTCTTT,CASSAQLGGPNTEAFF
TRBJ1-1,.,few,TRBV9,TGTGCCAGCAGCGTAGTGACAGGGAACACTGAAGCTTTCTTT,CASSVVTGNTEAFF
TRBJ2-5,.,.,TRBV29-1,TGCAGCGCCAGACACCCCCCCCGAGAGACCCAGTACTTC,CSARHPPRETQYF
TRBJ2-3,TRBD2,.,TRBV6-1,TGTGCCAGCAGGCCGCTAGCGGGGGGGCCAGATACGCAGTATTTT,CASRPLAGGPDTQYF
TRBJ1-3,.,.,TRBV27,TGTGCCAGCAGTTTACGGGGGCACGGAAACACCATATATTTT,CASSLRGHGNTIYF
TRBJ2-7,.,.,TRBV30,TGTGCCTGGAGTGTAAGTTGGGCAGGGCCTAGCTCCTACGAGCAGTACTTC,CAWSVSWAGPSSYEQYF
TRBJ2-1,TRBD2,.,TRBV30,TGTGCCTGGAGTGGCGGGAGGGCGGGCAATGAGCAGTTCTTC,CAWSGGRAGNEQFF
TRBJ2-4,.,few,TRBV19,TGTGCCAGTAGTACCAAGACCATACGCAACATTCAGTACTTC,CASSTKTIRNIQYF
TRBJ1-1,.,.,TRBV9,TGTGCCAGCAGCGTGGAGGGGGGTAGCACTGAAGCTTTCTTT,CASSVEGGSTEAFF
TRBJ2-3,.,.,TRBV5-1,TGCGCCAGCAGCTCGCGACAGGGCACAGATACGCAGTATTTT,CASSSRQGTDTQYF
TRBJ2-6,.,.,TRBV7-2,TGTGCCAGCAGCCCTACCCCTCGGGGGAGCTCTGGGGCCAACGTCCTGACTTTC,CASSPTPRGSSGANVLTF
TRBJ1-1,.,.,TRBV11-2,TGTGCCAGCAGCCAATTTAGCGGGGGAACTGAAGCTTTCTTT,CASSQFSGGTEAFF
TRBJ2-1,.,.,TRBV7-9,TGTGCCAGCAGCCATAGGGCTAGCAGAAACAATGAGCAGTTCTTC,CASSHRASRNNEQFF
TRBJ1-3,.,.,TRBV19,TGTGCCAGTAGTTACGTACAGACTTCTGGAAACACCATATATTTT,CASSYVQTSGNTIYF
TRBJ2-7,.,.,TRBV7-9,TGTGCCAGCAGTCCGAAGTACGAGCAGTACTTC,CASSPKYEQYF
TRBJ1-2,.,.,TRBV6-5,TGTGCCACCGCAGTTAGGGCCAACTATGGCTACACCTTC,CATAVRANYGYTF
TRBJ2-7,TRBD2,few,TRBV7-2,TGTGCCAGCAGCTTAGGCCTGGCGGGAGCTAGGGAGCAGTACTTC,CASSLGLAGAREQYF
TRBJ1-4,.,.,TRBV4-2,TGTGCCAGCAGCCAAGAGGTGGGGCAGTGGGGCCGTTATGAAAAACTGTTTTTT,CASSQEVGQWGRYEKLFF
TRBJ2-7,TRBD1,.,TRBV5-4,TGTGCCAGCAGCTGGGAACAGGGGAGTGGGTACGAGCAGTACTTC,CASSWEQGSGYEQYF
TRBJ2-1,TRBD2,.,TRBV9,TGTGCCAGCAGCGTAGGGAGTCGGGGGGGCCAATACAATGAGCAGTTCTTC,CASSVGSRGGQYNEQFF
TRBJ1-1,.,.,TRBV19,TGTGCCAGTAGTATCCTACCGGGAGTCGGCACTGAAGCTTTCTTT,CASSILPGVGTEAFF
TRBJ2-7,.,.,TRBV6-6,TGTGCCAGCAGTCGCGGTCGAGGGGCCGGGTCCTACGAGCAGTACTTC,CASSRGRGAGSYEQYF
TRBJ2-1,TRBD2,.,TRBV6-6,TGTGCCAGCAGAGACCGCGGGGGGGCCGTCTTCAATGAGCAGTTCTTC,CASRDRGGAVFNEQFF
TRBJ2-1,.,.,TRBV7-8,TGTGCCAGCAGCTTAGGCGGGGATGAGCAGTTCTTC,CASSLGGDEQFF
TRBJ1-3,.,few,TRBV30,TGTGCCTGGAGCTTAGGGGGTTCTGGAAACACCATATATTTT,CAWSLGGSGNTIYF